This TCR beta chain was sequenced during a study of shared clonotypes between healthy human individuals. Sequenced by immunoSEQ multiplex PCR; TCRdb stores in-frame clones only, minus some. Among millions of clones listed, 85% to 95% were seen once. Germline assignment: CDR1 SGHRS and CDR2 YFSETQ. The CDR3 length is 14 residues. The V gene lost 3 bases and the J gene lost 5 bases, with 14 bases spanning the gap. The chain employs TRBV5-1 and TRBJ2-5; D is unresolved. Sample: naive CD4+ T cells sorted from blood. The subset here: CD45RA+ positively selected. This clonotype was sampled from a man aged 18 to 30 in good health. The CDR3 is CASSWAPSGETQYF. The CDR3 DNA reads TGCGCCAGCAGCTGGGCCCCTTCTGGGGAGACCCAGTACTTC.